Below are 11 T cell receptor beta chains sequenced from a single sample in a study of cytomegalovirus exposure and HLA in healthy donors. Use of 60 Vbeta and 13 Jbeta primers characterized the PCR. Data came from immunoSEQ multiplex PCR; TCRdb stores just in-frame clones and leaves some out. The sample lists roughly 130,000 clones; about 74% were seen once. What was sequenced was PBMCs. These receptors originate from a woman in her forties or fifties in good health and CMV-seropositive.

V is TRBV5-1 and J is TRBJ2-5, with TRBD2 matching over 13 bases. CDR1 is SGHRS and CDR2 is YFSETQ in the germline V gene. Germline trimming cut 4 bases from V and 3 bases from J; bases unmatched to any gene: 3. This CDR3 is 15 amino acids long. CDR3 nucleotide sequence: TGCGCCAGCAGCGGAGGGACTAGCGGGGAAGAGACCCAGTACTTC. Protein: CASSGGTSGEETQYF. The complete variable domain, with remaining parts taken from reference TRBV5-1 and TRBJ2-5, reads KAGVTQTPRYLIKTRGQQVTLSCSPISGHRSVSWYQQTPGQGLQFLFEYFSETQRNKGNFPGRFSGRQFSNSRSEMNVSTLELGDSALYLCASSGGTSGEETQYFGPGTRLLVL.

The J gene is TRBJ1-2, the V gene TRBV10-3; 7 nucleotides match TRBD1. V was pared by 6 bases and J by 7 bases, with 8 bases of the junction left unmatched. The CDR3 is made up of 13 amino acids. Germline-derived CDR1 and CDR2 are ENHRY and SYGVKD. In DNA, the CDR3 is TGTGCCATCAGACAGGGGTGGGAGAGTGGCTACACCTTC. It codes for CAIRQGWESGYTF.

This chain uses TRBV27 with TRBJ1-6; a weak D match, TRBD1 (5 bases). Germline V gene sequence: CDR1 MNHEY, CDR2 SMNVEV (reference sequence). V dropped 2 bases and J dropped 6 bases, with 11 bases sitting between them. The CDR3 extends over 15 amino acids. The CDR3 here is CASSLRQSGNSPLHF. CDR3 DNA sequence: TGTGCCAGCAGTTTAAGACAGTCGGGTAATTCACCCCTCCACTTT.

This clone has only a few counts. This chain connects TRBV6-1 to TRBJ2-7; a possible D gene is TRBD1 (6 bases). CDR3 length: 14 amino acids. The germline CDR1 and CDR2 sequences are MNHNS and SASEGT. Trimming removed 4 bases at V and 2 bases at J, with 12 bases between. The CDR3 nucleotides read TGTGCCAGCAGTGCCACAGGGCGGACCTACGAGCAGTACTTC. Protein sequence: CASSATGRTYEQYF.

V gene TRBV29-1 combines with J gene TRBJ1-2, with D hard to call. This CDR3 region has 13 residues. Germline V gene lookup returns CDR1 SQVTM and CDR2 ANQGSEA. Deletions cut 5 bases from V and 3 bases from J, with 13 bases between. The CDR3 nucleotides read TGCAGCGTTTCAGCGATGGGAGACTATGGCTACACCTTC. The encoded protein is CSVSAMGDYGYTF.

This clone has only a few counts. CDR3 DNA sequence: TGTGCCAGCAGCTTACTCTCAGGGCCCAACTATGGCTACACCTTC. This codes for CASSLLSGPNYGYTF. The rearrangement uses TRBV11-2 and TRBJ1-2, with a weak D call TRBD1 (5 bases). V dropped 2 bases and J dropped 2 bases, with 12 bases sitting between them. Germline loops: CDR1 SGHAT, CDR2 FQNNGV. This CDR3 region has 15 residues.

V and J are TRBV2 and TRBJ1-6; tentatively, D is TRBD1 (6 bases). Germline V gives CDR1 SNHLY, CDR2 FYNNEI. With 6 bases removed from V and 5 bases from J, the gap between germline ends came to 14 bases. The CDR3 spans 15 residues. The CDR3 nucleotides read TGTGCCAGCAGACAGGGAAGGGCGGATAATTCACCCCTCCACTTT. This encodes CASRQGRADNSPLHF. The whole variable domain, filled in from reference TRBV2 and TRBJ1-6, reads EPEVTQTPSHQVTQMGQEVILRCVPISNHLYFYWYRQILGQKVEFLVSFYNNEISEKSEIFDDQFSVERPDGSNFTLKIRSTKLEDSAMYFCASRQGRADNSPLHFGNGTRLTVT.

The CDR3 DNA reads TGTGCCAGCAGCCGAGGACACGCCAACACAGATACGCAGTATTTT. This gives the protein CASSRGHANTDTQYF. The chain couples TRBV7-2 to TRBJ2-3, with a tentative D call TRBD1 (5 bases). CDR3 length: 15 amino acids. The germline V gene encodes CDR1 SGHTA and CDR2 FQGNSA. Trimming removed 5 bases from V and 2 bases from J, with 14 bases in between.

The rearrangement joins TRBV27 to TRBJ2-1, with TRBD2 matching over 7 bases. The germline V gene encodes CDR1 MNHEY and CDR2 SMNVEV (reference sequence). Trimming cost V 4 bases and J 6 bases; bases outside gene matches: 6. This CDR3 has 14 amino acids. The CDR3 DNA sequence: TGTGCCAGCAGTTCCGGACTAGTTGGCAATGAGCAGTTCTTC. It translates to CASSSGLVGNEQFF.

This clone was counted once. V usage is TRBV19 and J usage is TRBJ1-5; TRBD1 matches 8 bases. After removal of 3 bases from V and 5 bases from J, the junction contained 12 bases not matched to a gene. CDR1 and CDR2 from the germline V gene are LNHDA and SQIVND (reference sequence). CDR3 length: 17 amino acids. CDR3 loop: CASSMRLGQGAYQPQHF. CDR3 DNA sequence: TGTGCCAGTAGTATGAGGTTAGGGCAGGGGGCCTATCAGCCCCAGCATTTT.

This rearrangement joins TRBV7-2 to TRBJ2-7, with 12 bases identical to TRBD2. The CDR3 contains 19 residues. The V gene end was trimmed by 1 base and the J gene end by 3 bases; junction bases not matched to a gene: 13. Germline lookup yields CDR1 SGHTA and CDR2 FQGNSA. The CDR3 loop is CASSLVPSPLAGGNYEQYF. Here the CDR3 DNA reads TGTGCCAGCAGCTTAGTCCCGAGCCCGCTAGCGGGGGGGAACTACGAGCAGTACTTC.